The 18 T cell receptor beta chains below come from one sample, sequenced in a study of technical replicates of blood from a handful of donors. TCRdb keeps only in-frame clones here, not all; method: immunoSEQ multiplex PCR. The table shows approximately 81,000 clones, with approximately 96% occurring only once. The sample was T cells isolated from PBMCs. Receptors originate from a human donor in good health.

The chain joins TRBV2 to TRBJ1-2; D unresolved. Trimming shortened V by 7 bases and J by 8 bases, and 20 bases separated the two germline ends. The CDR3 has 14 residues. Germline V gene lookup returns CDR1 SNHLY and CDR2 FYNNEI. CDR3 in DNA: TGTGCCAGCATTACAAGCGGAGTCACTCGGGGCTACACCTTC. Translating gives CASITSGVTRGYTF. Together with reference TRBV2 and TRBJ1-2, the CDR3 gives the full variable domain: EPEVTQTPSHQVTQMGQEVILRCVPISNHLYFYWYRQILGQKVEFLVSFYNNEISEKSEIFDDQFSVERPDGSNFTLKIRSTKLEDSAMYFCASITSGVTRGYTFGSGTRLTVV.

V usage is TRBV7-6 and J usage is TRBJ1-1; D not certain. This CDR3 has 15 residues. The V end was cut by 0 bases, the J end by 0 bases, with 8 bases between. In germline, CDR1 is SGHVS, CDR2 FNYEAQ. CDR3 loop: CASSLAQNMNTEAFF. Here the CDR3 DNA reads TGTGCCAGCAGCTTAGCGCAGAACATGAACACTGAAGCTTTCTTT.

This clone was detected once. CDR3 protein: CASSPTSGRNTGELFF. The DNA of the CDR3 is TGTGCCAGCAGCCCTACTAGCGGGAGGAACACCGGGGAGCTGTTTTTT. This sequence joins TRBV7-9 and TRBJ2-2, with 11 bases lining up with TRBD2. The CDR3 spans 16 residues. Germline V gene lookup returns CDR1 SEHNR and CDR2 FQNEAQ (reference sequence). J was trimmed by 1 base and V by 5 bases; bases with no gene match: 3.

The rearrangement links TRBV7-8 to TRBJ1-2; 10 positions agree with TRBD1. CDR1 is SGHVS and CDR2 is FQNEAQ in the germline V gene. The CDR3 consists of 18 residues. The ends lost 4 bases at V and 3 bases at J; junction bases unmatched: 14. In DNA form, the CDR3 reads TGTGCCAGCAGCTCCCAAGTGACAGGGGGCGTAACGGACTATGGCTACACCTTC. Translation gives CASSSQVTGGVTDYGYTF.

The chain links TRBV9 to TRBJ2-7, with 13 bases that match TRBD2. CDR1 is SGDLS, CDR2 YYNGEE, per germline. The CDR3 runs 16 residues. The junction had 8 bases not matched to a gene; V was cut back by 4 bases and J by 4 bases. CDR3: CASSPPGLAGTYEQYF. The CDR3 region has the DNA TGTGCCAGCAGCCCGCCGGGACTAGCGGGAACTTACGAGCAGTACTTC. The variable domain in full, completed from reference TRBV9 and TRBJ2-7, reads DSGVTQTPKHLITATGQRVTLRCSPRSGDLSVYWYQQSLDQGLQFLIQYYNGEERAKGNILERFSAQQFPDLHSELNLSSLELGDSALYFCASSPPGLAGTYEQYFGPGTRLTVT.

This chain connects TRBV7-6 to TRBJ2-5; 7 bases are shared with TRBD1. Germline values: CDR1 SGHVS, CDR2 FNYEAQ. V was clipped by 0 bases and J by 5 bases; unmatched bases: 9. CDR3 length equals 16 residues. CDR3 coding DNA: TGTGCCAGCAGCTTAGCGCAATTATCGACAGGGGAGACCCAGTACTTC. This codes for CASSLAQLSTGETQYF.

J is TRBJ1-4 and V is TRBV6-1; D might be TRBD1 (5 bases). The V gene lost 0 bases and the J gene lost 10 bases, with 15 bases spanning the gap. Per germline, CDR1 MNHNS and CDR2 SASEGT. This CDR3 comprises 15 residues. This CDR3 is CASSEAWQGMGKLFF. CDR3 nucleotides: TGTGCCAGCAGTGAAGCGTGGCAGGGTATGGGAAAACTGTTTTTT.

CDR3 protein: CASGPDRTSGRSGELFF. The CDR3 DNA reads TGTGCCAGCGGACCCGATAGGACTAGCGGGAGATCTGGGGAGCTGTTTTTT. This chain uses TRBV27 with TRBJ2-2; TRBD2 agrees at 13 bases. Germline lookup yields CDR1 MNHEY and CDR2 SMNVEV (reference sequence). The CDR3 sequence is 17 residues long. J gave up 8 bases and V 8 bases, and 14 bases lay outside the gene matches.

This rearrangement joins TRBV27 to TRBJ1-1; TRBD1 is a possible D gene (6 bases). The CDR3 loop spans 14 amino acids. The germline V gene has CDR1 MNHEY and CDR2 SMNVEV (reference sequence). V was pared by 4 bases and J by 4 bases, with 13 bases between. CDR3 nucleotides: TGTGCCAGCAGTTGGACAGCTCGGGGCACTGAAGCTTTCTTT. Amino acids: CASSWTARGTEAFF.

J is TRBJ2-5 and V is TRBV21-1; the listed D gene, TRBD2, was not tested against the DNA. TRBV21-1 is a pseudogene segment. The CDR3 is 13 residues long. CDR3 region: CASSHREGETQYF. As DNA, the CDR3 is TGTGCCAGCAGCCACAGGGAGGGAGAGACCCAGTACTTC.

The V gene is TRBV14, the J gene TRBJ1-1; D perhaps matches TRBD1 (6 bases). The CDR3 sequence is 15 residues long. The V end lost 3 bases, the J end lost 0 bases, and 11 bases lay between the germline ends. Germline V gene data show CDR1 as SGHDN and CDR2 as FVKESK. Written as DNA, the CDR3 is TGTGCCAGCAGCCATTCAGGGGCAATGAACACTGAAGCTTTCTTT. This translates into CASSHSGAMNTEAFF.

The J gene is TRBJ2-1, the V gene TRBV6-1; D is possibly TRBD2 (5 bases). The ends were cut back, 8 bases at V and 3 bases at J, with 14 bases in the middle. The length of the CDR3 is 14 residues. CDR1 is MNHNS and CDR2 is SASEGT in the germline V gene. The CDR3 sequence: CASGAGQHYNEQFF. The CDR3 region has the DNA TGTGCCAGCGGCGCGGGTCAACACTACAATGAGCAGTTCTTC.

The chain uses TRBV28 and TRBJ2-7, with 9 positions matching TRBD1. This CDR3 spans 15 amino acids. Germline V gene lookup returns CDR1 MDHEN and CDR2 SYDVKM. V was pared by 3 bases and J by 4 bases, with 7 bases of the junction left unmatched. In DNA, the CDR3 is TGTGCCAGCAGTTTTTCTGCAGGACAGGGGTACGAGCAGTACTTC. This codes for CASSFSAGQGYEQYF. Drawing the rest from reference TRBV28 and TRBJ2-7, the complete variable domain is DVKVTQSSRYLVKRTGEKVFLECVQDMDHENMFWYRQDPGLGLRLIYFSYDVKMKEKGDIPEGYSVSREKKERFSLILESASTNQTSMYLCASSFSAGQGYEQYFGPGTRLTVT.

This chain connects TRBV6-5 to TRBJ1-1; D remains unclear. From germline, CDR1 is MNHEY and CDR2 SVGAGI. V dropped 3 bases and J dropped 2 bases, with 10 bases sitting between them. The CDR3 consists of 14 residues. This CDR3 reads CASSYSDPNTEAFF. CDR3 DNA: TGTGCCAGCAGTTATTCAGATCCTAACACTGAAGCTTTCTTT.

This clone was recorded only once. The chain links TRBV5-6 to TRBJ2-7, with 11 bases identical to TRBD2. Germline V gene data show CDR1 as SGHDT and CDR2 as YYEEEE. J lost 2 bases, V lost 4 bases, and 2 bases had no gene match. The CDR3 length is 14 residues. The CDR3 loop reads CASSVGLAAYEQYF. The CDR3 DNA reads as TGTGCCAGCAGCGTGGGACTAGCGGCCTACGAGCAGTACTTC.

This chain connects TRBV5-4 to TRBJ2-5, with D possibly matching TRBD2 (5 bases). CDR3 length: 14 amino acids. V was shortened by 7 bases and J by 5 bases, with 18 bases between the two germline ends. Looked up from germline, CDR1 is SGHNT and CDR2 is YYREEE (reference sequence). DNA for the CDR3: TGTGCCAGCTCCCCCCCGGGGTCGCGGGAGACCCAGTACTTC. Translation gives CASSPPGSRETQYF.

This sequence joins TRBV25-1 and TRBJ2-7, with D possibly TRBD1 on 6 matching bases. The CDR3 sequence is 14 residues long. The germline V gene encodes CDR1 MGHDK and CDR2 SYGVNS. The V end lost 3 bases, the J end lost 5 bases, and 14 bases lay between the germline ends. The CDR3, as DNA: TGTGCCAGCAGTGATCCCTCGACAGGTAACGAGCAGTACTTC. Amino acid sequence: CASSDPSTGNEQYF.

The V and J genes are TRBV6-5 and TRBJ2-7; 11 bases agree with TRBD2. This CDR3 has 15 residues. V lost 5 bases and J lost 2; bases outside the gene matches: 5. Looked up from germline, CDR1 is MNHEY and CDR2 is SVGAGI. This CDR3 reads CASSLGTSGAYEQYF. The CDR3 DNA reads as TGTGCCAGCAGTCTCGGGACTAGCGGAGCCTACGAGCAGTACTTC.